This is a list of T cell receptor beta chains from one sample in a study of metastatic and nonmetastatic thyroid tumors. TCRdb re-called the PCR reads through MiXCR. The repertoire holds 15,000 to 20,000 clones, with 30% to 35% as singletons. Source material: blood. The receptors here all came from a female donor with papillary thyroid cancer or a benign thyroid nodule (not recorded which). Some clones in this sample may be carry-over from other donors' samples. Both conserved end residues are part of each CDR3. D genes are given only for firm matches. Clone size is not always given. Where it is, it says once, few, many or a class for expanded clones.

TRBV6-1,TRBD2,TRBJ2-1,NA,TGTGCCAGCAATCAGCGGGAGAACAATGAGCAGTTCTTC,CASNQRENNEQFF
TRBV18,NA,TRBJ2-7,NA,TGTGCCAGCTCCGAGGGGGGTTACGAGCAGTACTTC,CASSEGGYEQYF
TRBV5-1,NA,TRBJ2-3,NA,TGCGCCAGCAGCACGAGACAGACAGATACGCAGTATTTT,CASSTRQTDTQYF
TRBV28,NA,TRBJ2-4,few,TGTGCCAGCAGTTCGTCCAAAAACATTCAGTACTTC,CASSSSKNIQYF
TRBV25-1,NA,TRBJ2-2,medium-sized,TGTGCCAGCAGTGATGAGGGGGGCCGCGACACCGGGGAGCTGTTTTTT,CASSDEGGRDTGELFF
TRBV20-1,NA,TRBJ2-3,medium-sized,TGCAGTGCTAGAGATGGAGGCGAAGGCACAGATACGCAGTATTTT,CSARDGGEGTDTQYF
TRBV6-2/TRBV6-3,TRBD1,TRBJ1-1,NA,TGTGCCAGCAGTTACACTTCAGGGGGCACTGAAGCTTTCTTT,CASSYTSGGTEAFF
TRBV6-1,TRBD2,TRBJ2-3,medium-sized,TGTGCCAGCAGTGATAGGGGAGCGGGGGTCACAGATACGCAGTATTTT,CASSDRGAGVTDTQYF
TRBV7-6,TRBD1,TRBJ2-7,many,TGTGCCAGCAGATCAGGACAGGGGGCTTACGAGCAGTACTTC,CASRSGQGAYEQYF
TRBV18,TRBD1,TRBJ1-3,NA,TGTGCCAGCTCACCCCTCCGGGACAGCGACTCTGGAAACACCATATATTTT,CASSPLRDSDSGNTIYF
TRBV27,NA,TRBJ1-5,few,TGTGCCAGCAGTTTACTCGCCGGGGGCAATCAGCCCCAGCATTTT,CASSLLAGGNQPQHF
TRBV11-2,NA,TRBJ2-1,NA,TGTGCCAGCAGCCTCCAGGACAATGAGCAGTTCTTC,CASSLQDNEQFF
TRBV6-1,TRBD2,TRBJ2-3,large,TGTGCCAGCAGTGAAGATGGCGGGGGGGCGACAGATACGCAGTATTTT,CASSEDGGGATDTQYF
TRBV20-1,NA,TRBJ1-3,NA,TGCAGTGCCACACCCGACGGGAACACCATATATTTT,CSATPDGNTIYF
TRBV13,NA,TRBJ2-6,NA,TGTGCCAGCAGCCCGATGGGGTACTCTGTGGCCAACGTCCTGACTTTC,CASSPMGYSVANVLTF
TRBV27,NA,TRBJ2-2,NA,TGTGCCAGCAGTTTAAGAACATCGAACACCGGGGAGCTGTTTTTT,CASSLRTSNTGELFF
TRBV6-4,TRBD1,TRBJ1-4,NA,TGTGCCAGCAGTGACTCGAAGGGTGATAAGGGGGCTGATGAAAAACTGTTTTTT,CASSDSKGDKGADEKLFF
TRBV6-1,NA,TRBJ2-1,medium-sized,TGTGCCAGCAGTATCGACGGTGAGCAGTTCTTC,CASSIDGEQFF
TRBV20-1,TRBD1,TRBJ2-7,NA,TGCAGTGCTAGAGAACAGGGGCCCTGGCAGTACTTC,CSAREQGPWQYF
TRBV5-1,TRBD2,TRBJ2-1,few,TGCGCCAGCACGTACCTTCTAGCGGGGGTGGGTGAGCAGTTCTTC,CASTYLLAGVGEQFF
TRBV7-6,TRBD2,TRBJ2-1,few,TGTGCCAGCAGCTTAGAGGCGGGAGGGAGGAATGAGCAGTTCTTC,CASSLEAGGRNEQFF
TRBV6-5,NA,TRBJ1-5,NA,TGTGCCAGCAGTTATCGAAATCAGCCCCAGCATTTT,CASSYRNQPQHF
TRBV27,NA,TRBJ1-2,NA,TGTGCCAGCAGTCACAGGAATGGCTACACCTTT,CASSHRNGYTF
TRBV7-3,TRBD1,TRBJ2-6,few,TGTGCCGGCAGCTTATCAGGGGGCGGGGTGCAGAACTCTGGGGCCAACGTCCTGACTTTC,CAGSLSGGGVQNSGANVLTF
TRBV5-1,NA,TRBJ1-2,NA,TGCGCCAGCAGCGTCTCTCCTACTGACCCCATTGGCTACACCTTC,CASSVSPTDPIGYTF
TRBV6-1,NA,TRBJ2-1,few,TGTGCCAGCAGAATGAGTAGGGATGAGCAGTTCTTC,CASRMSRDEQFF
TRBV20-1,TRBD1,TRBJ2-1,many,TGCAGTGCACCGAAAATACAGGGGGCGCTGAAGGTGCAGTTCTTC,CSAPKIQGALKVQFF
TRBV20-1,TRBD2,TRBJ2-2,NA,TGCAGTGCTCCTCGGGTAGCGGGAGTTCACACCGGGGAGCTGTTTTTT,CSAPRVAGVHTGELFF
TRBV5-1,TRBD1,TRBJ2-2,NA,TGCGCCAGCAGCCGGACAGGGCCGAACACCGGGGAGCTGTTTTTT,CASSRTGPNTGELFF
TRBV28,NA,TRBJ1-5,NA,TGTGCCAGCACTGTGGGACGGGTGCCCAATCAGCCCCAGCATTTT,CASTVGRVPNQPQHF
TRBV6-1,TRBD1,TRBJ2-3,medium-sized,TGTGCCAGCACCTTGGGACAGGGGGGTGGAGATACGCAGTATTTT,CASTLGQGGGDTQYF
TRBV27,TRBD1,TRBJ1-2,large,TGTGCCAGCAGTTTATTTACTCCGGGGACAGGGGACTATGGCTACACCTTC,CASSLFTPGTGDYGYTF
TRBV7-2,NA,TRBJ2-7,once,TGTGCCAGCAGCCCCCGGGTCCCATCCTACGAGCAGTACTTC,CASSPRVPSYEQYF